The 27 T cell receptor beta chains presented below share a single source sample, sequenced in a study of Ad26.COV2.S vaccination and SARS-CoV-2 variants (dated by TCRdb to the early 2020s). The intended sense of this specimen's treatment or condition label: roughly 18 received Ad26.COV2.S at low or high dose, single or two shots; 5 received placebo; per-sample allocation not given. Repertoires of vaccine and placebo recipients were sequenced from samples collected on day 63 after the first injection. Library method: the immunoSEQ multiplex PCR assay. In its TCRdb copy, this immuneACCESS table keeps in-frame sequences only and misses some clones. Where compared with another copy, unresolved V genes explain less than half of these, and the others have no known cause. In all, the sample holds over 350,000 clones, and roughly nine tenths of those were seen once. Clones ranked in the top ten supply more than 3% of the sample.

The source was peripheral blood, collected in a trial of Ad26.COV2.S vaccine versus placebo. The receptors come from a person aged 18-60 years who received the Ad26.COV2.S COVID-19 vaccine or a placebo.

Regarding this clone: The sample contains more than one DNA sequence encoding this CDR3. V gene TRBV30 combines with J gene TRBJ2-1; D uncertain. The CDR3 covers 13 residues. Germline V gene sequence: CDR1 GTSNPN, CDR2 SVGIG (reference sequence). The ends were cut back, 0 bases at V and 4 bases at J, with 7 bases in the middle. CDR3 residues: CAWSVSGYNEQFF. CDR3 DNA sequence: TGTGCCTGGAGTGTATCAGGTTACAATGAGCAGTTCTTC.

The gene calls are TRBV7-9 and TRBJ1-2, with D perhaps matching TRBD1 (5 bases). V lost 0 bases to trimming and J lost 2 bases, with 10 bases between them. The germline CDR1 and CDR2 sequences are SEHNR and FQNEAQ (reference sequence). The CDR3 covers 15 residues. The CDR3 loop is CASSLALTANYGYTF. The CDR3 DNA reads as TGTGCCAGCAGCTTAGCCCTGACAGCCAACTATGGCTACACCTTC.

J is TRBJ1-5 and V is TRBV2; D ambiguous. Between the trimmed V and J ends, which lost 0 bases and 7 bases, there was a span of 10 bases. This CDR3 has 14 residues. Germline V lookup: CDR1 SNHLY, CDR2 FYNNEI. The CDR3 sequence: CASSEAAPGQPQHF. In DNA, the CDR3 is TGTGCCAGCAGTGAAGCGGCCCCCGGACAGCCCCAGCATTTT.

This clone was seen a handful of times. The CDR3 is CASSLATAAYGYTF. The DNA for the CDR3 is TGCGCCAGCAGCTTGGCCACCGCGGCGTATGGCTACACCTTC. The chain combines TRBV5-1 with TRBJ1-2, with unresolved D. Trimming cost V 0 bases and J 5 bases, with 11 bases left between them. The CDR3 is made up of 14 amino acids. CDR1 SGHRS and CDR2 YFSETQ come from the germline V gene.

CDR3 sequence reads: CASRARGPNYGYTF. The CDR3 DNA is TGTGCCAGCAGAGCCAGGGGGCCTAACTATGGCTACACCTTC. The genes are TRBV2 and TRBJ1-2, with 8 bases matching TRBD1. With V trimmed by 6 bases and J by 0 bases, 3 bases remained unmatched. CDR3 size: 14 residues. CDR1 and CDR2 from the germline V gene are SNHLY and FYNNEI.

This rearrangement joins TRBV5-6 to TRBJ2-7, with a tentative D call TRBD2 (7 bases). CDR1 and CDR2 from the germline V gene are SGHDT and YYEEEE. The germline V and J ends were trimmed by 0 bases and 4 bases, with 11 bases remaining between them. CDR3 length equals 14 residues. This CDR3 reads CASSLAGGSYEQYF. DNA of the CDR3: TGTGCCAGCAGCTTGGCGGGGGGCTCGTACGAGCAGTACTTC.

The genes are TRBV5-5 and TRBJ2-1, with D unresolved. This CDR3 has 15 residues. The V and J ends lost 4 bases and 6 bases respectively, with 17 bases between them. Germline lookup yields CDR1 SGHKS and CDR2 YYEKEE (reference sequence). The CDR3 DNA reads TGTGCCAGCAGCCTTATCGCCATCGAGGCCAATGAGCAGTTCTTC. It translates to CASSLIAIEANEQFF.

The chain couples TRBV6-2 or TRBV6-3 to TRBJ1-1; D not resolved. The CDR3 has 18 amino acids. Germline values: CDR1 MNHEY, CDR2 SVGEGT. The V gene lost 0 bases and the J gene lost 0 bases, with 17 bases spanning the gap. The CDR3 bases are TGTGCCAGCAGTTACTCGCTCTGGGGAGGGAAAATGAACACTGAAGCTTTCTTT. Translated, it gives CASSYSLWGGKMNTEAFF.

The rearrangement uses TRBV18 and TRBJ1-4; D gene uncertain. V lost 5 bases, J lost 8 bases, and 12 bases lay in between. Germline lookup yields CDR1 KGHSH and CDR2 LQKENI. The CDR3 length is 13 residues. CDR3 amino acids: CASSSEQREKLFF. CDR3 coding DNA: TGTGCCAGCTCATCCGAACAGAGGGAAAAACTGTTTTTT.

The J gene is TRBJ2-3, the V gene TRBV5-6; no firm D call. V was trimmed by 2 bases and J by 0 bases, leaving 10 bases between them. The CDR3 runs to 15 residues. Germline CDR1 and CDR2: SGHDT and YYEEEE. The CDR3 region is CASSFRTVSTDTQYF. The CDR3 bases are TGTGCCAGCAGCTTCCGGACGGTAAGCACAGATACGCAGTATTTT.

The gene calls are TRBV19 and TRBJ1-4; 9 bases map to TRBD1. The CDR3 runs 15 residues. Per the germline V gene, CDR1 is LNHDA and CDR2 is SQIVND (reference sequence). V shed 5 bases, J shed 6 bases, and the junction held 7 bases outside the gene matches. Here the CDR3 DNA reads TGTGCCAGTAGTCCATTCCGGACAGGGGATGAAAAACTGTTTTTT. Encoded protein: CASSPFRTGDEKLFF.

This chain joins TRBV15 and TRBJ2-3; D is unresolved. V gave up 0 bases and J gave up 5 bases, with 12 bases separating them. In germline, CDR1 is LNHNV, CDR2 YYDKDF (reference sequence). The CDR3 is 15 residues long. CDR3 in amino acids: CATSRDVGLGDTQYF. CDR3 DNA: TGTGCCACCAGCAGAGATGTCGGCTTAGGAGATACGCAGTATTTT.

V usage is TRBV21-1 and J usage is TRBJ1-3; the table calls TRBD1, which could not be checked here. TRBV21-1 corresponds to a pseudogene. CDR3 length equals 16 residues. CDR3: CASSPVDTRFGNTIYF. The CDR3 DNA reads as TGTGCCAGCAGCCCCGTGGACACCCGATTTGGAAACACCATATATTTT.

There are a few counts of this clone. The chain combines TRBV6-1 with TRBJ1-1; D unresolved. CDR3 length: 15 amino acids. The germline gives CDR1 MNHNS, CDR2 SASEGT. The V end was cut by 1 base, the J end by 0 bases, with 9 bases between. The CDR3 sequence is CASSEVIGMNTEAFF. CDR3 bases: TGTGCCAGCAGTGAAGTTATAGGGATGAACACTGAAGCTTTCTTT.

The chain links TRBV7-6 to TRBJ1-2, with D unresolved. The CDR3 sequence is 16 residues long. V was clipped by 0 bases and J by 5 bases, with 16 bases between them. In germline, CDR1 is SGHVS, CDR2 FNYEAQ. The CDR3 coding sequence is TGTGCCAGCAGCTTAGCGAGAGGACGGATGTCTTATGGCTACACCTTC. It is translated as CASSLARGRMSYGYTF.

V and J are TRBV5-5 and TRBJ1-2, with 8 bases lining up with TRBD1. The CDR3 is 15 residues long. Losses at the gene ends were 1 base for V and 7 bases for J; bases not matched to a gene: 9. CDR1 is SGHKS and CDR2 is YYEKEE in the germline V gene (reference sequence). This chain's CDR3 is CASSLFQGARPGYTF. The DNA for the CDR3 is TGTGCCAGCAGCTTGTTTCAGGGGGCGCGTCCTGGCTACACCTTC.

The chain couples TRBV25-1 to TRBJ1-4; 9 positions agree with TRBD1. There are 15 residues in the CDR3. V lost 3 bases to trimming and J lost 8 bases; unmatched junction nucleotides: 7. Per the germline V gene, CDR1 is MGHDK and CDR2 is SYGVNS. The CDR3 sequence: CASSEGGTGREKLFF. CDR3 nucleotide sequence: TGTGCCAGCAGTGAGGGGGGGACAGGGCGGGAAAAACTGTTTTTT.

The CDR3 spells CASSLRTGHTGELFF. Written as DNA, the CDR3 is TGTGCCAGCAGCTTAAGGACAGGGCACACCGGGGAGCTGTTTTTT. The rearrangement joins TRBV7-9 to TRBJ2-2; 8 nucleotides match TRBD1. The CDR3 spans 15 residues. Germline loops: CDR1 SEHNR, CDR2 FQNEAQ (reference sequence). Losses at the gene ends were 2 bases for V and 3 bases for J; bases not matched to a gene: 2.

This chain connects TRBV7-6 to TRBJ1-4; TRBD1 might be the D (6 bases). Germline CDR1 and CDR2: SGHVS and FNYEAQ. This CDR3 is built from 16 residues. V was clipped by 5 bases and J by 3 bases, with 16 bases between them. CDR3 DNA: TGTGCCAGCAGCCCGACAGGTTCAGGGTCTAATGAAAAACTGTTTTTT. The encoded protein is CASSPTGSGSNEKLFF.

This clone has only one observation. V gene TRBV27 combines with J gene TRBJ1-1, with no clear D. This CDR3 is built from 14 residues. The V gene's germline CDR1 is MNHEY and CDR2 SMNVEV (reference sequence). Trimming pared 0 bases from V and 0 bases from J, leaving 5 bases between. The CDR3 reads CASSLSGMNTEAFF. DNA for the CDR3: TGTGCCAGCAGTTTATCTGGGATGAACACTGAAGCTTTCTTT.

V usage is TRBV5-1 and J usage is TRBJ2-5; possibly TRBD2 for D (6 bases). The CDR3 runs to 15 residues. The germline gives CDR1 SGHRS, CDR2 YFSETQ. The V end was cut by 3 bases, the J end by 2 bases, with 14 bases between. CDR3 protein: CASSSGDSNQETQYF. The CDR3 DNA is TGCGCCAGCAGCTCGGGAGACAGCAATCAAGAGACCCAGTACTTC.

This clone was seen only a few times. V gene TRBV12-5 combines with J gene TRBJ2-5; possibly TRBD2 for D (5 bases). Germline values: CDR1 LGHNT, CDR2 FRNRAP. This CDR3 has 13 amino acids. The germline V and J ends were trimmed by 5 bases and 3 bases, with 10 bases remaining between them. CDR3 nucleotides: TGTGCTAGTGGTAACCGGGGTGAAGAGACCCAGTACTTC. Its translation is CASGNRGEETQYF.

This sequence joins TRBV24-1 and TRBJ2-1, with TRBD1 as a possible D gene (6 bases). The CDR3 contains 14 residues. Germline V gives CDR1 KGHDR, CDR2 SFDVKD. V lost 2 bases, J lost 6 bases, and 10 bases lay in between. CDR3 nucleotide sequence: TGTGCCACCAGTGATTCGGACAGTGGCAATGAGCAGTTCTTC. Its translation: CATSDSDSGNEQFF.

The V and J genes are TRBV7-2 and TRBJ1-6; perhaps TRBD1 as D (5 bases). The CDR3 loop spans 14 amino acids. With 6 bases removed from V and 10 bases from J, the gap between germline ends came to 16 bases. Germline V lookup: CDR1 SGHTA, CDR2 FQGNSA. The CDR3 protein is CASSAGSTRSPLHF. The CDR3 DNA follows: TGTGCCAGCAGTGCAGGGTCAACGCGGTCACCCCTCCACTTT.

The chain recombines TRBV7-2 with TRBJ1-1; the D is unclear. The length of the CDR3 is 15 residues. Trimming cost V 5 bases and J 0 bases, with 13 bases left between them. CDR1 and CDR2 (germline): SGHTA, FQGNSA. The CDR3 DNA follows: TGTGCCAGCAGCCCACCGCTACAGTTGAACACTGAAGCTTTCTTT. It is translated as CASSPPLQLNTEAFF.

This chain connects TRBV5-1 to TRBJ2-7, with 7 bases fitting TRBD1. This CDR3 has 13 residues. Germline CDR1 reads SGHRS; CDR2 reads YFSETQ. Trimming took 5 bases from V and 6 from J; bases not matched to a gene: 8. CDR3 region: CASRRDSKGEQYF. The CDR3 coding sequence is TGCGCCAGCAGAAGGGACAGTAAGGGCGAGCAGTACTTC.

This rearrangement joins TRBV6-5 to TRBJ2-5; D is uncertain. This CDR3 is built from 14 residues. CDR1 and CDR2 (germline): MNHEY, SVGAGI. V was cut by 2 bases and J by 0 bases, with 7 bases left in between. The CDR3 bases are TGTGCCAGCAGTTACCTGGTTAACCAAGAGACCCAGTACTTC. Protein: CASSYLVNQETQYF.